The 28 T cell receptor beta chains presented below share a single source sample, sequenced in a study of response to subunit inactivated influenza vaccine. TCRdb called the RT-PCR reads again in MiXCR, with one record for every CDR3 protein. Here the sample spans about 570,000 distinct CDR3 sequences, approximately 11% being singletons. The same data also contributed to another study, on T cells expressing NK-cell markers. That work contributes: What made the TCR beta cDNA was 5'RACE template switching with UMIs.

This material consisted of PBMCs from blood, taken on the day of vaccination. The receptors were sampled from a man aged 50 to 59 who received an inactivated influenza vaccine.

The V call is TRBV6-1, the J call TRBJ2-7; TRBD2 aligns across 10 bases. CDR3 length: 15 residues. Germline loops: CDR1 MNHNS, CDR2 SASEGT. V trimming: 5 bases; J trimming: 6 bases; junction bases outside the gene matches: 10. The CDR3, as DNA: TGTGCCAGCAGTACCCAGCGGGAGGGCCCCCTCGAGCAGTACTTC. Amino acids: CASSTQREGPLEQYF.

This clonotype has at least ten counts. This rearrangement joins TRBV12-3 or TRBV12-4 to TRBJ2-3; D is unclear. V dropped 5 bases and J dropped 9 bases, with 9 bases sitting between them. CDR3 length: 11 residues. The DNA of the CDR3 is TGTGCCAGCAGTGCCTTTGACACGCAGTATTTT. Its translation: CASSAFDTQYF.

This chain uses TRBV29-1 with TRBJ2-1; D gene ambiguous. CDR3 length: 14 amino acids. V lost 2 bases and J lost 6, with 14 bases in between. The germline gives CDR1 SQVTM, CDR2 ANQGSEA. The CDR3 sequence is CSVEKFGGVNEQFF. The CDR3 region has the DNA TGCAGCGTTGAAAAGTTTGGTGGCGTCAATGAGCAGTTCTTC.

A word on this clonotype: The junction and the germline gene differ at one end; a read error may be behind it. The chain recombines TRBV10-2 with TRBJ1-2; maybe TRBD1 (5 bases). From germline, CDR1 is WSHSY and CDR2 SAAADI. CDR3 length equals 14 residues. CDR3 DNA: TGCGCCAGCAGTGAGGTTGGGACGGTCTATCGCTACACCTTC. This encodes CASSEVGTVYRYTF.

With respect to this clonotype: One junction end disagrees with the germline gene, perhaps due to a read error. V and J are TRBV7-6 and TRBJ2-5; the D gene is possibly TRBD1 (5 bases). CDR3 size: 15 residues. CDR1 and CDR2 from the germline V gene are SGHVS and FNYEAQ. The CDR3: CASSLALQGGETKYF. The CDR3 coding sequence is TGTGCCAGCAGCTTAGCGCTGCAGGGCGGAGAGACCAAGTACTTC.

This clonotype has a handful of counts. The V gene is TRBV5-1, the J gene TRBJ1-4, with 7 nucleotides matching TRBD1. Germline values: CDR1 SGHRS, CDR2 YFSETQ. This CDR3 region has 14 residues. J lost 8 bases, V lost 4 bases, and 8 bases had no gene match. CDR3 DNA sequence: TGCGCCAGCAGCCTTGGACAGGAGACCGAAAAACTGTTTTTT. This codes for CASSLGQETEKLFF.

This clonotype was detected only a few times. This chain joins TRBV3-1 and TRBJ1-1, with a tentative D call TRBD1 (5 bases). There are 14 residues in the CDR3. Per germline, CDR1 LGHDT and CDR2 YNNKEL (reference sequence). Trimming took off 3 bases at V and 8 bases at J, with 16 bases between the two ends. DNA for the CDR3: TGTGCCAGCAGCCATGGCGTGGGGGAGGGGGAAGCTTTCTTT. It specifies CASSHGVGEGEAFF.

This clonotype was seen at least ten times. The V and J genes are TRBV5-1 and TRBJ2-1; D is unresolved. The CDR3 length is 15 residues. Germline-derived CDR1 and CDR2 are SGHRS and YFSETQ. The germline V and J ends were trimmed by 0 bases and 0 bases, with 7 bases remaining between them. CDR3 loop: CASSLEPSSYNEQFF. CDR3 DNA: TGCGCCAGCAGCTTGGAACCAAGCTCCTACAATGAGCAGTTCTTC.

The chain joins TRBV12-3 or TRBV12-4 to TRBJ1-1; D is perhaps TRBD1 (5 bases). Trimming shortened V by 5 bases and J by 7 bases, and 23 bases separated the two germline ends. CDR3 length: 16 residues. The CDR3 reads CASSPPLQLGGGEAFF. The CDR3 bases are TGTGCCAGCAGTCCACCCCTACAACTCGGGGGAGGTGAAGCTTTCTTT.

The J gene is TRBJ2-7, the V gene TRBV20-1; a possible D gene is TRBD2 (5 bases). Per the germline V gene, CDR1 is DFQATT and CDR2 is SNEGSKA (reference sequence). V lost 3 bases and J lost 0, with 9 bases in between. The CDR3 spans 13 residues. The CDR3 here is CSASGRFSYEQYF. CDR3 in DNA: TGCAGTGCTAGTGGGAGATTCTCCTACGAGCAGTACTTC.

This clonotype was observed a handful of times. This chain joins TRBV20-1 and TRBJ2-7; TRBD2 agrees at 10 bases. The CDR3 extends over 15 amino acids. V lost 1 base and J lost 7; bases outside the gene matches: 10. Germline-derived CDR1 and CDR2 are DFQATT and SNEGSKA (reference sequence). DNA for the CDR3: TGCAGTGCTAGAGCCTCCAGCGGGGGGGCCGGTGAGCAGTACTTC. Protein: CSARASSGGAGEQYF.

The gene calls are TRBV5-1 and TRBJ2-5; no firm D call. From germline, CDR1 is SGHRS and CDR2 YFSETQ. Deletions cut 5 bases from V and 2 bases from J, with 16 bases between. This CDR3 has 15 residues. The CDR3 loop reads CASSRGPSTQETQYF. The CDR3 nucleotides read TGCGCCAGCAGTCGAGGCCCCTCCACTCAAGAGACCCAGTACTTC.

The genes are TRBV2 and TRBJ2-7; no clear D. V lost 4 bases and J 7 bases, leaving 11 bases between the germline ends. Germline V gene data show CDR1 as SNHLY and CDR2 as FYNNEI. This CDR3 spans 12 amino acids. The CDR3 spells CASSGSVWEQYF. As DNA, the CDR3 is TGTGCCAGCAGTGGGTCGGTGTGGGAGCAGTACTTC.

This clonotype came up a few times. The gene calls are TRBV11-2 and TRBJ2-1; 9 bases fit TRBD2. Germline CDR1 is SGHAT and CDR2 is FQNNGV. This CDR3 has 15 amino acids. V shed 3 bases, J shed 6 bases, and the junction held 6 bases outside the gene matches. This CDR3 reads CASSFSRGGVNEQFF. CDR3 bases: TGTGCCAGCAGCTTTTCGCGGGGGGGCGTCAATGAGCAGTTCTTC.

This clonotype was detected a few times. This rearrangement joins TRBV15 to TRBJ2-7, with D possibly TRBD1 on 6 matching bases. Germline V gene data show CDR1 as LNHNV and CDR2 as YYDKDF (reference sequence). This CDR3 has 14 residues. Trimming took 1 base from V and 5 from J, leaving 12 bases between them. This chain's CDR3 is CATSRVQGSNEQYF. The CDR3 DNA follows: TGTGCCACCAGCAGAGTCCAGGGGTCCAACGAGCAGTACTTC.

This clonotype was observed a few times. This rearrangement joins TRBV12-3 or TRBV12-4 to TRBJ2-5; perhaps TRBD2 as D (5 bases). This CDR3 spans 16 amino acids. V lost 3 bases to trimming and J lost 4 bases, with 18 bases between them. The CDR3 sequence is CASSFGSRWEPETQYF. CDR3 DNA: TGTGCCAGCAGTTTTGGGTCTCGTTGGGAGCCAGAGACCCAGTACTTC.

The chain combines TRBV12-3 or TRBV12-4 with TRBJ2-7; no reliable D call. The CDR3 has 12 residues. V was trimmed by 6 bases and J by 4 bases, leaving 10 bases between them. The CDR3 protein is CASSQGEYEQYF. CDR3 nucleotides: TGTGCCAGCAGCCAAGGAGAGTACGAGCAGTACTTC.

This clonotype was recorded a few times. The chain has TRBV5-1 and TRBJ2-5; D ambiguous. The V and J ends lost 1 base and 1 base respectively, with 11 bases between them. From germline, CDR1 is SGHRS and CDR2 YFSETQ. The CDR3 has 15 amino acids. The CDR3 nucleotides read TGCGCCAGCAGCTTGTTCGCAGGACCCCAAGAGACCCAGTACTTC. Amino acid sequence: CASSLFAGPQETQYF.

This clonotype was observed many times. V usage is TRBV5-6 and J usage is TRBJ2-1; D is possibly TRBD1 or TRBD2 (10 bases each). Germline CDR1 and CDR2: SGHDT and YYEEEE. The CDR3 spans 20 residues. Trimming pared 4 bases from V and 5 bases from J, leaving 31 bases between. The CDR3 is CASSPVTGGIGTSADNEQFF. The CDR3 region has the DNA TGTGCCAGCAGCCCCGTGACAGGGGGCATCGGGACTAGCGCCGACAATGAGCAGTTCTTC.

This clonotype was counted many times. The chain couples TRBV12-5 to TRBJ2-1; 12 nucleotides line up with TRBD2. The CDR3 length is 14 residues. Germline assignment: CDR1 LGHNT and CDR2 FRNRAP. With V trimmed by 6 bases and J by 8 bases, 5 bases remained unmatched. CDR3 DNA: TGTGCTAGTGGCACGACTAGCGGGGGAGATGAGCAGTTCTTC. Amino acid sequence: CASGTTSGGDEQFF.

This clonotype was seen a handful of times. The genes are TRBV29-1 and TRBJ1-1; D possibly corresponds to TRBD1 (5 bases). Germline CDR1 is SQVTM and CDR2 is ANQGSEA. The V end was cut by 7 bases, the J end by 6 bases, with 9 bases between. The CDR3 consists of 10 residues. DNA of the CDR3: TGCAGCGCAAAGGGGTCTGAAGCTTTCTTT. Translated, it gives CSAKGSEAFF.

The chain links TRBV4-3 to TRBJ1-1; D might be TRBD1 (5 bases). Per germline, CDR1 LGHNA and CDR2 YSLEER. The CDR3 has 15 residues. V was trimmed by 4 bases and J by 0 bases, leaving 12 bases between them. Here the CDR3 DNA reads TGCGCCAGCAGCCTCGTGGGGCCAATGAACACTGAAGCTTTCTTT. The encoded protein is CASSLVGPMNTEAFF.

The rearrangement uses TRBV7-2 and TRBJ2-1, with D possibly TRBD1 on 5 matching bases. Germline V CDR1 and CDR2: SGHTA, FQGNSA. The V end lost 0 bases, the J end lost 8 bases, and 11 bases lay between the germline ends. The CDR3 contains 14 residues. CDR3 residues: CASSLASGWDEQFF. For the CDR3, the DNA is TGTGCCAGCAGCTTAGCTTCAGGGTGGGATGAGCAGTTCTTC.

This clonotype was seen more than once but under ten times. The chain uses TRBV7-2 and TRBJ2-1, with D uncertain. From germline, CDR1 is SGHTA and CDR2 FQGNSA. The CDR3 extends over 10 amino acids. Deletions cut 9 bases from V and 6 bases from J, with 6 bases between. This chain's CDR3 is CARNSNEQFF. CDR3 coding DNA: TGTGCCAGAAATAGCAATGAGCAGTTCTTC. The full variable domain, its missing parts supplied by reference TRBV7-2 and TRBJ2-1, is GAGVSQSPSNKVTEKGKDVELRCDPISGHTALYWYRQSLGQGLEFLIYFQGNSAPDKSGLPSDRFSAERTGGSVSTLTIQRTQQEDSAVYLCARNSNEQFFGPGTRLTVL.

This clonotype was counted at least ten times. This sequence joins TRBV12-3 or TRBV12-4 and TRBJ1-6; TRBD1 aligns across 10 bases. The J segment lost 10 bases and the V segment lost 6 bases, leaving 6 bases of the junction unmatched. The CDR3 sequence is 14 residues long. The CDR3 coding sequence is TGTGCCAGCAGCCCGGACAGGGGGTCATCACCCCTCCACTTT. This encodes CASSPDRGSSPLHF.

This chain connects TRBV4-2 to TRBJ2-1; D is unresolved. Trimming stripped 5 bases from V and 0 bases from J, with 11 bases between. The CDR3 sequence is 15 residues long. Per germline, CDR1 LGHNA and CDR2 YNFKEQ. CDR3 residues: CASSAATSSYNEQFF. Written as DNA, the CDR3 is TGTGCCAGCAGCGCTGCGACAAGCTCCTACAATGAGCAGTTCTTC.

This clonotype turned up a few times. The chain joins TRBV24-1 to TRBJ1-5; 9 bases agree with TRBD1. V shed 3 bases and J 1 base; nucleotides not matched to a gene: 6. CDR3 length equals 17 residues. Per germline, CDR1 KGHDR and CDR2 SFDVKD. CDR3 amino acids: CATSDAKDRGSNQPQHF. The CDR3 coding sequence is TGTGCCACCAGTGATGCCAAGGACAGGGGAAGCAATCAGCCCCAGCATTTT.

For the CDR3, the DNA is TGTGCCAGCAGTTTACGACAGGGCCGAGCTCTGAACACTGAAGCTTTCTTT. Its protein is CASSLRQGRALNTEAFF. The chain joins TRBV6-5 to TRBJ1-1, with 7 bases aligning to TRBD1. The CDR3 is 17 amino acids. Germline assignment: CDR1 MNHEY and CDR2 SVGAGI. V was pared by 4 bases and J by 0 bases, with 11 bases of the junction left unmatched.